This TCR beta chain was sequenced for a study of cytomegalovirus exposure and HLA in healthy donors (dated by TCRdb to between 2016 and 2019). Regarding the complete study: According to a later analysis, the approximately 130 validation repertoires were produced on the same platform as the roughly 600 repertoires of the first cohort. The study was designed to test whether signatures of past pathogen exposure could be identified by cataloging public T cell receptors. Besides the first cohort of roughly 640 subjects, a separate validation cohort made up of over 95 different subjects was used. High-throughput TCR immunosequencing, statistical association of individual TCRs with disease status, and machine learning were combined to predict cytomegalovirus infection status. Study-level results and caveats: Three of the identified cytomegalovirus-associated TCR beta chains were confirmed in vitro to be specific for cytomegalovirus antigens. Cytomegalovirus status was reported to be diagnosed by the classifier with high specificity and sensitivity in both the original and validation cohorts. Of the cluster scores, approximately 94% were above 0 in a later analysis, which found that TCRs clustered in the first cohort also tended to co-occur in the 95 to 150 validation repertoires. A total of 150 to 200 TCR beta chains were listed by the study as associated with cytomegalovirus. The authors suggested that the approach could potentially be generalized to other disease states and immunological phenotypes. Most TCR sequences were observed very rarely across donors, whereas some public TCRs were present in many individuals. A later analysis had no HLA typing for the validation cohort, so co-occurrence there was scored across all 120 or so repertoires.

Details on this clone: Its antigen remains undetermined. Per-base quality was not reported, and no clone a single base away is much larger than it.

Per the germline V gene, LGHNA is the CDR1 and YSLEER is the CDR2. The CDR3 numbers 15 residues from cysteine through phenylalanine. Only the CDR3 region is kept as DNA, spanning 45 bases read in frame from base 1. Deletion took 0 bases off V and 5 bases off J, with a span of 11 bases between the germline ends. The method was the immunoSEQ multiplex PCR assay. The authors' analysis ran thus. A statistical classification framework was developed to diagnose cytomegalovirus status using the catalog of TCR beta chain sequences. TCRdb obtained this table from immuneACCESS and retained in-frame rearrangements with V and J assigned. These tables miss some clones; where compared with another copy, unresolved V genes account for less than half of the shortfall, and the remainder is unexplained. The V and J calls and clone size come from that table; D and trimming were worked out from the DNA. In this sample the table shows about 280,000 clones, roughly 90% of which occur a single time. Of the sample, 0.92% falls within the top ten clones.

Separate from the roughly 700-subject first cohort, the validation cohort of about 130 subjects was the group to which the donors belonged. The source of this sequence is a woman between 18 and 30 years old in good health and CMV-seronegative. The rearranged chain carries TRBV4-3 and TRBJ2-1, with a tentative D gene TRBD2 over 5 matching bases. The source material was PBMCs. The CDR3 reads CASSQDIGVHNEQFF. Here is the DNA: TGCGCCAGCAGCCAAGATATCGGGGTCCACAATGAGCAGTTCTTC.